One sample yielded the 32 T cell receptor beta chains listed below, sequenced in a study of follicular helper T cells after annual influenza vaccination. Clones were read by immunoSEQ multiplex PCR, and TCRdb kept only the in-frame ones, dropping some. The profile shows around 6,200 clones, less than 90% of them singletons. Sample time point: 2015-2016 season, 7 days after influenza vaccination. The sample in question was CXCR5- memory CD4+ T cells sorted from blood, obtained 7 days after influenza vaccination. Every receptor here comes from an adult who received the influenza vaccine.

The chain uses TRBV6-5 and TRBJ2-3, with D perhaps TRBD1 or TRBD2 (6 bases each). CDR1 and CDR2 from the germline V gene are MNHEY and SVGAGI. The CDR3 covers 15 residues. Trimming stripped 2 bases from V and 1 base from J, with 10 bases between. The DNA of the CDR3 is TGTGCCAGCAGTTACGGGGGGCGCGGCACAGATACGCAGTATTTT. Its translation: CASSYGGRGTDTQYF.

The CDR3 here is CASSRRDGGEQFF. In nucleotides, the CDR3 is TGTGCCAGCAGCCGAAGGGATGGGGGTGAGCAGTTCTTC. The genes are TRBV9 and TRBJ2-1; D possibly matches TRBD1 or TRBD2 (5 bases each). Trimming cost V 4 bases and J 9 bases, with 14 bases left between them. In germline, CDR1 is SGDLS, CDR2 YYNGEE. The CDR3 loop spans 13 amino acids. Supplemented by reference TRBV9 and TRBJ2-1, the full variable domain reads DSGVTQTPKHLITATGQRVTLRCSPRSGDLSVYWYQQSLDQGLQFLIQYYNGEERAKGNILERFSAQQFPDLHSELNLSSLELGDSALYFCASSRRDGGEQFFGPGTRLTVL.

The chain joins TRBV27 to TRBJ2-1; 10 bases agree with TRBD1. The CDR3 length is 15 residues. Germline-derived CDR1 and CDR2 are MNHEY and SMNVEV (reference sequence). The V segment lost 4 bases and the J segment 7 bases; nucleotides outside the gene matches: 7. CDR3 amino acids: CASSSPGQGYNEQFF. CDR3 in DNA: TGTGCCAGCAGTTCGCCGGGACAGGGGTATAATGAGCAGTTCTTC.

The chain employs TRBV6-5 and TRBJ1-6; 9 bases agree with TRBD1. The CDR3 covers 12 residues. Germline lookup yields CDR1 MNHEY and CDR2 SVGAGI. Germline trimming cut 4 bases from V and 15 bases from J; bases unmatched to any gene: 4. The CDR3 DNA follows: TGTGCCAGCAGTTCAACGGACAGGGGCCTCCACTTT. It encodes CASSSTDRGLHF.

J is TRBJ1-2 and V is TRBV2; D gene unclear. The CDR3 is 14 residues long. Germline-derived CDR1 and CDR2 are SNHLY and FYNNEI. V was pared by 5 bases and J by 0 bases, with 10 bases between. CDR3 DNA: TGTGCCAGCAGTAAGACTGTACCTAACTATGGCTACACCTTC. Its translation: CASSKTVPNYGYTF.

There are a few counts of this clone. CDR3 in amino acids: CASRPEHNSPLHF. In DNA form, the CDR3 reads TGCGCCAGCAGGCCCGAACATAATTCACCCCTCCACTTT. This chain connects TRBV5-1 to TRBJ1-6; D not certain. Germline CDR1 reads SGHRS; CDR2 reads YFSETQ. This CDR3 has 13 amino acids. The V end was cut by 5 bases, the J end by 5 bases, with 8 bases between.

The chain recombines TRBV7-9 with TRBJ1-1; 10 bases fit TRBD1. J gave up 6 bases and V 5 bases, and 6 bases lay outside the gene matches. This CDR3 spans 14 amino acids. CDR1 and CDR2 from the germline V gene are SEHNR and FQNEAQ (reference sequence). CDR3 region: CASSLDRGYAEAFF. CDR3 in DNA: TGTGCCAGCAGCCTGGACAGGGGGTACGCTGAAGCTTTCTTT.

V gene TRBV6-1 combines with J gene TRBJ1-4; perhaps TRBD1 as D (5 bases). The V gene's germline CDR1 is MNHNS and CDR2 SASEGT. V was shortened by 5 bases and J by 8 bases, with 15 bases between the two germline ends. The CDR3 is 14 residues long. The DNA for the CDR3 is TGTGCCAGCAGTTATGGCACCTGGGGGGAAAAACTGTTTTTT. Translating it yields CASSYGTWGEKLFF.

The chain carries TRBV10-1 and TRBJ2-3; tentative D call: TRBD2 (5 bases). This CDR3 has 17 residues. V was trimmed by 5 bases and J by 4 bases, leaving 22 bases between them. In germline, CDR1 is WNHNN, CDR2 SYGVQD (reference sequence). For the CDR3, the DNA is TGCGCCAGCAGTCCAATAACTAGATCGATTTGGCCAGATACGCAGTATTTT. Protein product: CASSPITRSIWPDTQYF.

The rearrangement links TRBV15 to TRBJ2-3; 7 nucleotides agree with TRBD1. Germline V gene sequence: CDR1 LNHNV, CDR2 YYDKDF (reference sequence). V was pared by 3 bases and J by 0 bases, with 3 bases of the junction left unmatched. The CDR3 has 15 residues. CDR3 sequence (DNA): TGTGCCACCAGCAGGAACAGGGGAAGCACAGATACGCAGTATTTT. Protein sequence: CATSRNRGSTDTQYF.

The chain has TRBV6-1 and TRBJ1-2, with 8 positions matching TRBD1. The CDR3 is 14 amino acids. V lost 5 bases to trimming and J lost 0 bases; unmatched junction nucleotides: 2. In germline, CDR1 is MNHNS, CDR2 SASEGT. This chain's CDR3 is CASSPGGPNYGYTF. DNA of the CDR3: TGTGCCAGCAGTCCAGGGGGCCCTAACTATGGCTACACCTTC.

This clone was seen only a few times. This chain uses TRBV6-1 with TRBJ1-6, with D possibly matching TRBD1 (6 bases). CDR1 is MNHNS, CDR2 SASEGT, per germline. Trimming shortened V by 7 bases and J by 6 bases, and 13 bases separated the two germline ends. This CDR3 has 14 amino acids. The CDR3 here is CASTLTQGNSPLHF. The DNA for the CDR3 is TGTGCCAGCACTCTGACACAGGGTAATTCACCCCTCCACTTT.

V is TRBV2 and J is TRBJ1-5; TRBD1 might be the D (5 bases). Germline CDR1 reads SNHLY; CDR2 reads FYNNEI. The CDR3 extends over 14 amino acids. The ends were cut back, 4 bases at V and 6 bases at J, with 13 bases in the middle. CDR3 bases: TGTGCCAGCAGTGGGAGTCAGGGTGTTCAGCCCCAGCATTTT. It specifies CASSGSQGVQPQHF.

The J gene is TRBJ2-3, the V gene TRBV5-6, with 12 nucleotides matching TRBD2. CDR3 length equals 15 residues. Trimming removed 6 bases from V and 4 bases from J; junction bases left unmatched: 6. Germline loops: CDR1 SGHDT, CDR2 YYEEEE. The CDR3 spells CASTPSGRAADTQYF. The CDR3 DNA follows: TGTGCCAGCACCCCTAGCGGGAGGGCAGCAGATACGCAGTATTTT.

This clone was counted a single time. The rearrangement joins TRBV7-9 to TRBJ1-3; tentative D call: TRBD1 (6 bases). V was shortened by 5 bases and J by 0 bases, with 11 bases between the two germline ends. The germline V gene encodes CDR1 SEHNR and CDR2 FQNEAQ (reference sequence). The CDR3 spans 15 residues. For the CDR3, the DNA is TGTGCCAGCAGCCTAACAGGGCTCTCTGGAAACACCATATATTTT. It yields the protein CASSLTGLSGNTIYF. The full variable domain, completed using reference TRBV7-9 and TRBJ1-3, is DTGVSQNPRHKITKRGQNVTFRCDPISEHNRLYWYRQTLGQGPEFLTYFQNEAQLEKSRLLSDRFSAERPKGSFSTLEIQRTEQGDSAMYLCASSLTGLSGNTIYFGEGSWLTVV.

The CDR3 DNA reads as TGTGCCAGCAGTAGGGGGACGGAGAACACTGAAGCTTTCTTT. This gives the protein CASSRGTENTEAFF. The J gene is TRBJ1-1, the V gene TRBV6-5, with a possible D match to TRBD1 (6 bases). This CDR3 comprises 14 residues. V was shortened by 5 bases and J by 1 base, with 11 bases between the two germline ends. Germline loops: CDR1 MNHEY, CDR2 SVGAGI.

V usage is TRBV19 and J usage is TRBJ1-1; D is ambiguous. Trimming cost V 1 base and J 3 bases, with 18 bases left between them. The length of the CDR3 is 17 residues. Per the germline V gene, CDR1 is LNHDA and CDR2 is SQIVND (reference sequence). CDR3 coding DNA: TGTGCCAGTAGTATAGTATGGCCAGATAAGCGGGACACTGAAGCTTTCTTT. This encodes CASSIVWPDKRDTEAFF.

The J gene is TRBJ2-5, the V gene TRBV5-1, with 8 nucleotides matching TRBD1. Trimming took 9 bases from V and 5 from J; bases not matched to a gene: 9. The germline CDR1 and CDR2 sequences are SGHRS and YFSETQ. This CDR3 region has 13 residues. CDR3 in amino acids: CATSWTGLETQYF. CDR3 DNA sequence: TGCGCCACCTCGTGGACAGGGCTTGAGACCCAGTACTTC.

The chain links TRBV5-1 to TRBJ2-1; tentative D call: TRBD2 (6 bases). The CDR3 is made up of 15 amino acids. In germline, CDR1 is SGHRS, CDR2 YFSETQ. The germline V and J ends were trimmed by 4 bases and 1 base, with 12 bases remaining between them. CDR3 loop: CASSLGLASYNEQFF. In DNA form, the CDR3 reads TGCGCCAGCAGCCTAGGGCTAGCGTCCTACAATGAGCAGTTCTTC.

The chain employs TRBV27 and TRBJ2-2; the D is unclear. The germline V gene has CDR1 MNHEY and CDR2 SMNVEV (reference sequence). Deletions cut 3 bases from V and 4 bases from J, with 12 bases between. This CDR3 is built from 15 residues. In nucleotides, the CDR3 is TGTGCCAGCAGTTTTCAACCTAGGTCCACCGGGGAGCTGTTTTTT. Residues: CASSFQPRSTGELFF.

This clone was recorded once. The J gene is TRBJ2-1, the V gene TRBV30; weak D call: TRBD2 (6 bases). V lost 0 bases to trimming and J lost 9 bases, with 6 bases between them. Germline CDR1 reads GTSNPN; CDR2 reads SVGIG (reference sequence). The CDR3 is 11 amino acids. CDR3 nucleotides: TGTGCCTGGAGTGTCGGGGGTGAGCAGTTCTTC. Translating it yields CAWSVGGEQFF. The whole variable domain, filled in from reference TRBV30 and TRBJ2-1, reads SQTIHQWPATLVQPVGSPLSLECTVEGTSNPNLYWYRQAAGRGLQLLFYSVGIGQISSEVPQNLSASRPQDRQFILSSKKLLLSDSGFYLCAWSVGGEQFFGPGTRLTVL.

The J gene is TRBJ2-7, the V gene TRBV7-9, with D possibly TRBD2 on 6 matching bases. The length of the CDR3 is 12 residues. Germline-derived CDR1 and CDR2 are SEHNR and FQNEAQ (reference sequence). V lost 5 bases, J lost 5 bases, and 10 bases lay in between. Written as DNA, the CDR3 is TGTGCCAGCAGCCCCTGGGGGGACGAGCAGTACTTC. This sequence encodes CASSPWGDEQYF.

The V and J genes are TRBV5-1 and TRBJ2-3, with 13 positions matching TRBD2. Unmatched junction bases numbered 10, after V lost 4 bases and J lost 8 bases. CDR3 length: 16 residues. Germline values: CDR1 SGHRS, CDR2 YFSETQ. The CDR3 sequence: CASSPGTSGTRGTQYF. For the CDR3, the DNA is TGCGCCAGCAGCCCCGGGACTAGCGGGACGAGGGGTACGCAGTATTTT.

The gene calls are TRBV29-1 and TRBJ2-1, with D perhaps matching TRBD1 or TRBD2 (5 bases each). The CDR3 contains 12 residues. V was shortened by 5 bases and J by 9 bases, with 14 bases between the two germline ends. Germline-derived CDR1 and CDR2 are SQVTM and ANQGSEA. The CDR3 sequence: CSVTGTGSEQFF. In nucleotides, the CDR3 is TGCAGCGTTACCGGGACGGGGAGTGAGCAGTTCTTC.

The chain couples TRBV5-4 to TRBJ2-6, with no clear D. The CDR3 has 18 amino acids. Trimming stripped 7 bases from V and 5 bases from J, with 25 bases between. Germline V lookup: CDR1 SGHNT, CDR2 YYREEE (reference sequence). The CDR3 sequence: CASHSSVTRQSRANVLTF. In nucleotides, the CDR3 is TGTGCCAGCCATTCGTCCGTAACCAGACAAAGTCGGGCCAACGTCCTGACTTTC.

This clone has a handful of counts. The CDR3 sequence is CASSERQFNPPLHF. Written as DNA, the CDR3 is TGTGCCAGCAGCGAAAGACAGTTCAATCCACCCCTCCACTTT. The chain joins TRBV21-1 to TRBJ1-6; TRBD1 is taken as the D call from the table, unchecked against the DNA. TRBV21-1 is reported as a pseudogene. The CDR3 sequence is 14 residues long.

The chain employs TRBV5-5 and TRBJ1-1; TRBD1 is a possible D gene (5 bases). Germline V lookup: CDR1 SGHKS, CDR2 YYEKEE (reference sequence). This CDR3 spans 12 amino acids. Trimming took off 0 bases at V and 7 bases at J, with 7 bases between the two ends. In DNA form, the CDR3 reads TGTGCCAGCAGCTTGGACAGGATTGAAGCTTTCTTT. It encodes CASSLDRIEAFF.

The rearrangement joins TRBV5-5 to TRBJ2-3; 14 nucleotides align to TRBD2. CDR3 length equals 17 residues. Trimming removed 4 bases from V and 3 bases from J; junction bases left unmatched: 7. The germline V gene has CDR1 SGHKS and CDR2 YYEKEE (reference sequence). For the CDR3, the DNA is TGTGCCAGCAGCAGGGGACTAGCGGGAGTGAGGACAGATACGCAGTATTTT. As protein: CASSRGLAGVRTDTQYF.

This chain connects TRBV5-1 to TRBJ2-3; 11 nucleotides agree with TRBD2. The germline CDR1 and CDR2 sequences are SGHRS and YFSETQ. The V and J ends lost 4 bases and 0 bases, in that order; junction bases with no gene match: 7. CDR3 length: 17 amino acids. CDR3 nucleotides: TGCGCCAGCAGCCCGATCACTAGCGGGGGAAGCACAGATACGCAGTATTTT. The encoded protein is CASSPITSGGSTDTQYF.

V and J are TRBV28 and TRBJ2-6; TRBD1 matches 8 bases. This CDR3 region has 14 residues. Per germline, CDR1 MDHEN and CDR2 SYDVKM. The V and J ends lost 6 bases and 5 bases, in that order; junction bases with no gene match: 3. Here the CDR3 reads CASSDRGRANVLTF. The CDR3 region has the DNA TGTGCCAGCAGCGACAGGGGTCGGGCCAACGTCCTGACTTTC.

The chain links TRBV6-1 to TRBJ2-1, with TRBD2 matching 10 bases. The V gene end was trimmed by 3 bases and the J gene end by 7 bases; junction bases not matched to a gene: 9. This CDR3 comprises 16 residues. Germline CDR1 MNHNS, CDR2 SASEGT. The DNA for the CDR3 is TGTGCCAGCAGTGAGGGGGTGTCTAGCGGGAGAAATGAGCAGTTCTTC. This encodes CASSEGVSSGRNEQFF.

V is TRBV19 and J is TRBJ2-1; a weak D match, TRBD1 (5 bases). V gave up 3 bases and J gave up 0 bases, with 12 bases separating them. Germline-derived CDR1 and CDR2 are LNHDA and SQIVND (reference sequence). There are 16 residues in the CDR3. The CDR3 spells CASSMGRSDSYNEQFF. The CDR3 nucleotides are TGTGCCAGTAGTATGGGGCGGAGTGACTCCTACAATGAGCAGTTCTTC.